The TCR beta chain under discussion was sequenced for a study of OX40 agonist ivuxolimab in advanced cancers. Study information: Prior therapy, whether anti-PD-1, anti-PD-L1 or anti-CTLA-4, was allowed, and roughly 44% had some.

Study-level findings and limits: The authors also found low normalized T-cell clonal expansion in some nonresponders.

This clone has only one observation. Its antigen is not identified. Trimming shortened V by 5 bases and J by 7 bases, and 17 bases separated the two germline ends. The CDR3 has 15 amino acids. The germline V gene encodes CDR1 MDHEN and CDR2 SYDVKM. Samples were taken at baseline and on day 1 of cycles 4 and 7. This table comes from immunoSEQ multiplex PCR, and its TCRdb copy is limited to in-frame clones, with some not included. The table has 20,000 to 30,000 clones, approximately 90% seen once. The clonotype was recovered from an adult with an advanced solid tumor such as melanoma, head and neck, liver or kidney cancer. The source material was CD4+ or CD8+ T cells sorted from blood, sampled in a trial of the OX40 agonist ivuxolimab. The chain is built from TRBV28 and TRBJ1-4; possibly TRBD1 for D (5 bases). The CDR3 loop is CASSLGRGPTEKLFF. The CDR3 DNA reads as TGTGCCAGCAGTCTTGGAAGGGGCCCGACTGAAAAACTGTTTTTT.